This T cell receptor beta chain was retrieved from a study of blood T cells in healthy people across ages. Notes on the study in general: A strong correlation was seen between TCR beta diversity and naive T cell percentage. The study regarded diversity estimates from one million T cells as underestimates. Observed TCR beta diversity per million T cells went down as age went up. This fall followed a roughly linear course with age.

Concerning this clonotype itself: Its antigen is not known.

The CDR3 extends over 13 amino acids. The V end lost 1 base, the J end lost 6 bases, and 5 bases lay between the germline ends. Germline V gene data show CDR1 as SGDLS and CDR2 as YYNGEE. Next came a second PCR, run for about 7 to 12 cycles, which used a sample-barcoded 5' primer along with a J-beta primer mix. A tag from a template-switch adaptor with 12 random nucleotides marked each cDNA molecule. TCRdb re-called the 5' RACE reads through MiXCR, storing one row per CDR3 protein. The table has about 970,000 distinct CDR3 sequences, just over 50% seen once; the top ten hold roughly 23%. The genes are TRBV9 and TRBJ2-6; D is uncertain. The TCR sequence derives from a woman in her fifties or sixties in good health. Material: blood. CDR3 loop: CASSVSEANVLTF. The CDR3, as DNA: TGTGCCAGCAGCGTATCGGAGGCCAACGTCCTGACTTTC.